A selection of T cell receptor beta chains follows, all from one sample in a study of vaccination and CD4 T cells after COVID-19. Each CDR3 protein is one row after TCRdb ran MiXCR on the PCR reads. The sample contains approximately 12,000 distinct CDR3 sequences, 60% of which appear only once. Their antigens are not known. Sample: CD4+ T cells from blood, cultured in vitro. Source of these receptors: a human donor who had recovered from COVID-19. CDR3s include the opening cysteine and the closing phenylalanine or tryptophan. Fields, in order: D gene, V gene, clone size, J gene, CDR3 protein, CDR3 DNA. D genes are given only for firm matches. Clone size is not always given. Where it is, it says once, few, many or a class for expanded clones.

D: TRBD2; V: TRBV2; size: once; J: TRBJ2-5; CDR3: CASNIAGAETQYF; DNA: TGTGCCAGCAATATAGCGGGAGCAGAGACCCAGTACTTC
D: -; V: TRBV20-1; size: -; J: TRBJ2-7; CDR3: CSAREGDGRYEQYF; DNA: TGCAGTGCTAGAGAGGGGGACGGTCGCTACGAGCAGTACTTC
D: TRBD1; V: TRBV27; size: -; J: TRBJ1-5; CDR3: CASSTDRGSQPQHF; DNA: TGTGCCAGCTCCACTGACAGGGGATCTCAGCCCCAGCATTTT
D: -; V: TRBV7-9; size: once; J: TRBJ2-2; CDR3: CASSLGLPLTGELFF; DNA: TGTGCCAGCAGCTTGGGACTCCCTTTGACCGGGGAGCTGTTTTTT
D: -; V: TRBV6-1; size: -; J: TRBJ1-2; CDR3: CASSGWLDRYTF; DNA: TGTGCCAGCAGTGGTTGGCTGGATCGCTACACCTTC
D: TRBD1; V: TRBV28; size: -; J: TRBJ1-2; CDR3: CASSLRQGARNYGYTF; DNA: TGTGCCAGCAGTTTAAGGCAGGGGGCGAGGAACTATGGCTACACCTTC
D: -; V: TRBV20-1; size: -; J: TRBJ2-5; CDR3: CSATSPPTGETQYF; DNA: TGCAGTGCTACAAGCCCCCCGACTGGGGAGACCCAGTACTTC
D: TRBD1; V: TRBV2; size: few; J: TRBJ1-1; CDR3: CAIGQGAIMNTEAFF; DNA: TGTGCCATCGGACAGGGGGCAATAATGAACACTGAAGCTTTCTTT
D: -; V: TRBV7-3; size: -; J: TRBJ2-3; CDR3: CASSLGADDTQYF; DNA: TGTGCCAGCAGCTTAGGGGCCGACGATACGCAGTATTTT
D: -; V: TRBV6-1; size: -; J: TRBJ2-2; CDR3: CASSNPTRLERGELFF; DNA: TGTGCCAGCAGTAATCCGACCCGTTTGGAACGGGGGGAGCTGTTTTTT
D: -; V: TRBV6-1; size: -; J: TRBJ1-1; CDR3: CASSFLGTGNTEAFF; DNA: TGTGCCAGCAGCTTCCTCGGGACGGGGAACACTGAAGCTTTCTTT
D: -; V: TRBV20-1; size: few; J: TRBJ1-5; CDR3: CSARRRGVGNQPQHF; DNA: TGCAGTGCTAGAAGAAGGGGGGTCGGCAATCAGCCCCAGCATTTT
D: -; V: TRBV7-3; size: few; J: TRBJ2-3; CDR3: CASRSGGPADTQYF; DNA: TGTGCCAGCCGAAGCGGAGGTCCAGCGGATACGCAGTATTTT
D: -; V: TRBV28; size: few; J: TRBJ1-5; CDR3: CASSGSSQPQHF; DNA: TGTGCCAGCAGTGGATCATCTCAGCCCCAGCATTTT
D: -; V: TRBV19; size: few; J: TRBJ1-5; CDR3: CASSIQVHQPQHF; DNA: TGTGCCAGTAGTATACAGGTGCATCAGCCCCAGCATTTT
D: TRBD1; V: TRBV15; size: -; J: TRBJ1-2; CDR3: CATSRADRGYGYTF; DNA: TGTGCCACCAGCAGAGCAGACAGGGGCTATGGCTACACCTTC
D: -; V: TRBV6-4; size: -; J: TRBJ2-2; CDR3: CASSELWRTLGELFF; DNA: TGTGCCAGCAGCGAGTTGTGGCGAACGCTCGGGGAGCTGTTTTTT
D: -; V: TRBV27; size: -; J: TRBJ1-1; CDR3: CASSLQGMHTEAFF; DNA: TGTGCCAGCAGTTTACAGGGGATGCACACTGAAGCTTTCTTT
D: TRBD1; V: TRBV28; size: -; J: TRBJ2-7; CDR3: CASETRTGIREQYF; DNA: TGTGCCAGCGAAACCAGGACAGGAATACGGGAGCAGTACTTC
D: -; V: TRBV10-3; size: -; J: TRBJ2-1; CDR3: CAIRWVGRGGDEQFF; DNA: TGTGCCATCAGGTGGGTCGGGCGAGGGGGGGATGAGCAGTTCTTC
D: -; V: TRBV27; size: -; J: TRBJ1-2; CDR3: CASSSRDSQHGYTF; DNA: TGTGCCAGCAGTTCCCGGGACTCCCAGCATGGCTACACCTTC
D: TRBD1; V: TRBV24-1; size: -; J: TRBJ1-2; CDR3: CATSKWTGDGYTF; DNA: TGTGCCACCAGTAAGTGGACAGGGGATGGCTACACCTTC
D: TRBD2; V: TRBV11-2; size: -; J: TRBJ2-1; CDR3: CASSYASGASF; DNA: TGTGCCAGCAGCTACGCTAGCGGGGCTTCCTTC
D: TRBD2; V: TRBV2; size: -; J: TRBJ2-7; CDR3: CASSDHGTSRYEQYF; DNA: TGTGCCAGCAGTGACCATGGGACTAGCCGCTACGAGCAGTACTTC
D: -; V: TRBV5-1; size: -; J: TRBJ2-7; CDR3: CASSPGPSYEQYF; DNA: TGCGCCAGCAGCCCGGGCCCCTCATACGAGCAGTACTTC
D: -; V: TRBV7-9; size: -; J: TRBJ2-2; CDR3: CASSLLRGTGELFF; DNA: TGTGCCAGCAGCCTCCTCCGGGGCACCGGGGAGCTGTTTTTT
D: TRBD1; V: TRBV19; size: -; J: TRBJ2-7; CDR3: CASSKKGRTGGRVSYEQYF; DNA: TGTGCCAGTAGTAAGAAGGGGAGGACAGGGGGCCGGGTATCCTACGAGCAGTACTTC
D: TRBD1; V: TRBV6-1; size: few; J: TRBJ1-1; CDR3: CASSDLKTGGSEAFF; DNA: TGTGCCAGCAGTGATCTTAAGACAGGGGGCTCTGAAGCTTTCTTT
D: -; V: TRBV20-1; size: few; J: TRBJ2-3; CDR3: CSAINSGDEADTQYF; DNA: TGCAGTGCTATTAATTCCGGAGATGAGGCAGATACGCAGTATTTT
D: TRBD2; V: TRBV28; size: -; J: TRBJ2-5; CDR3: CASSGGGRARRETQYF; DNA: TGTGCCAGCAGTGGTGGCGGGAGGGCAAGGCGAGAGACCCAGTACTTC
D: TRBD1; V: TRBV20-1; size: few; J: TRBJ1-2; CDR3: CSASYPPKPETGMNTDGYTF; DNA: TGCAGTGCTAGTTACCCCCCGAAGCCAGAGACAGGGATGAATACGGACGGCTACACCTTC
D: -; V: TRBV24-1; size: few; J: TRBJ2-4; CDR3: CATSENSGKNIQYF; DNA: TGTGCCACCAGTGAAAATAGCGGCAAAAACATTCAGTACTTC